The entry below describes one T cell receptor (beta chain). Its antigen is unidentified. The data were obtained in a study of T cells after yellow fever vaccination. Whole-study context: Fractions low in cell number were prepared with SMART-Seq v4 Ultra Low Input.

Findings of the study overall: Few clonotypes appeared in both CD4 and CD8 compartments. It was the secondary response that reached its peak faster, day 5 versus 15, but it was weaker. At about 97% for CD4 and 70% to 90% for CD8, most primary-vaccination clones showed up again after the booster.

TCRdb re-derived calls from the 5' RACE reads in MiXCR, one entry per CDR3 protein. This table holds 300,000 to 350,000 distinct CDR3 sequences, 4% to 5.5% found once. The receptor comes from a man aged 18 to 30 who received the YFV17D yellow fever vaccine. Source: PBMCs, taken 15 days after the yellow fever booster vaccination.

CDR3 bases: TGCAGTGCTAGAGAACGGACAGGGGGCACAGATACGCAGTATTTT. This gives the protein CSARERTGGTDTQYF. V usage is TRBV20-1 and J usage is TRBJ2-3; TRBD1 matches at 9 bases. CDR3 size: 15 residues. V was pared by 0 bases and J by 1 base, with 2 bases of the junction left unmatched. Germline CDR1 and CDR2: DFQATT and SNEGSKA (reference sequence).